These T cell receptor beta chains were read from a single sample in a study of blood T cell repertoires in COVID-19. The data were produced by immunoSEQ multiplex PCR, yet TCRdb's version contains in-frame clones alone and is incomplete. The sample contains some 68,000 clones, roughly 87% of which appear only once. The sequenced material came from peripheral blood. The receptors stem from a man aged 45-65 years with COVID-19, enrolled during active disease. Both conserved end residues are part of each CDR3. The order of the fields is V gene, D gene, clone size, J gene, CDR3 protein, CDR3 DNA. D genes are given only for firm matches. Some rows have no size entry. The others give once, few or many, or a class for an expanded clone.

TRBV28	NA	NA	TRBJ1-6	CASRADSPLHF	TGTGCCAGCAGGGCGGATTCACCCCTCCACTTT
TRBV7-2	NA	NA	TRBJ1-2	CASSLNRVNYGYTF	TGTGCCAGCAGCTTAAACAGGGTTAACTATGGCTACACCTTC
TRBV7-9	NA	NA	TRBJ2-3	CASSLLSTDTQYF	TGTGCCAGCAGCCTTCTTAGCACAGATACGCAGTATTTT
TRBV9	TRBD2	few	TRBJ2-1	CASSVSGRALDEQFF	TGTGCCAGCAGCGTCAGCGGGAGGGCCCTAGATGAGCAGTTCTTC
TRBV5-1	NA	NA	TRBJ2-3	CASSLRQASTDTQYF	TGCGCCAGCAGCCTTCGACAGGCTAGCACAGATACGCAGTATTTT
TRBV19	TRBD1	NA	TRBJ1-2	CASSLQGVYGYTF	TGTGCCAGTAGTCTACAGGGGGTGTATGGCTACACCTTC
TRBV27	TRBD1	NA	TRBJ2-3	CASSAGTGGGDTQYF	TGTGCCAGCAGTGCCGGGACAGGGGGCGGCGATACGCAGTATTTT
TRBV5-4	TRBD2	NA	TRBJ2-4	CASSLATSGGINIQYF	TGTGCCAGCAGCTTGGCGACTAGCGGGGGGATAAACATTCAGTACTTC
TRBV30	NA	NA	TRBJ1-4	CAWRKGTNEKLFF	TGTGCCTGGAGGAAGGGGACTAATGAAAAACTGTTTTTT
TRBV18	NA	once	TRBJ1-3	CASSPAGDSGNTIYF	TGTGCCAGCTCACCAGCAGGGGACTCTGGAAACACCATATATTTT
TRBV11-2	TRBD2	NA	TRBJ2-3	CASSLGGGGGLGTDTQYF	TGTGCCAGCAGCTTAGGGGGGGGTGGAGGGTTAGGGACAGATACGCAGTATTTT
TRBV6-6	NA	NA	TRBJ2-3	CASSYGASMDTQYF	TGTGCCAGCAGTTACGGGGCCTCAATGGATACGCAGTATTTT
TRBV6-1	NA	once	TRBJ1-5	CASSEQVLDQPQHF	TGTGCCAGCAGTGAACAGGTTTTGGATCAGCCCCAGCATTTT
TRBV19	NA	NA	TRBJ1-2	CASFAVGRNYGYTF	TGTGCCAGCTTTGCGGTCGGGAGAAACTATGGCTACACCTTC
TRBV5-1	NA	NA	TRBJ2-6	CATAAGAGANVLTF	TGCGCCACCGCCGCAGGTGCTGGGGCCAACGTCCTGACTTTC
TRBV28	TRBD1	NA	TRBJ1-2	CASSSRTGGSRGYTF	TGTGCCAGCAGTTCCCGGACAGGGGGGTCTCGCGGCTACACCTTC
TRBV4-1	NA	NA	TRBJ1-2	CASSQGRVYGYTF	TGCGCCAGCAGCCAAGGCCGCGTCTATGGCTACACCTTC
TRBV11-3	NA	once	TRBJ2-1	CASSSRTLTGNEQFF	TGTGCCAGCAGCTCGCGGACATTAACCGGCAATGAGCAGTTCTTC
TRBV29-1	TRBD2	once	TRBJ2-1	CSVGTSGSNEQFF	TGCAGCGTTGGGACTAGCGGATCTAATGAGCAGTTCTTC
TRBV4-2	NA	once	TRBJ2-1	CASSQGTGFSYNEQFF	TGTGCCAGCAGCCAGGGAACAGGTTTTTCCTACAATGAGCAGTTCTTC
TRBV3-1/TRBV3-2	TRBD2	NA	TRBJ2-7	CASSQASGEQYF	TGTGCCAGCAGCCAGGCTAGCGGAGAGCAGTACTTC
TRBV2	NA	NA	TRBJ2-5	CASSDDREQETQYF	TGTGCCAGCAGCGATGACAGAGAACAAGAGACCCAGTACTTC
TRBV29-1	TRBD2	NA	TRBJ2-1	CSGLAVYNEQFF	TGCAGCGGACTAGCGGTCTACAATGAGCAGTTCTTC
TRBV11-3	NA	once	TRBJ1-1	CASSLLSSTEAFF	TGTGCCAGCAGCTTACTGTCTTCCACTGAAGCTTTCTTT
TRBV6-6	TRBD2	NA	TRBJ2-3	CASRIIAGRTDTQYF	TGTGCCAGCAGGATCATAGCGGGACGCACAGATACGCAGTATTTT
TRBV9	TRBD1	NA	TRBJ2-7	CASSVRQGGEQYF	TGTGCCAGCAGCGTACGACAGGGTGGCGAGCAGTACTTC
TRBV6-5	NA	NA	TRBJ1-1	CASTPSGRTEAFF	TGTGCCAGCACCCCGTCTGGGAGGACTGAAGCTTTCTTT
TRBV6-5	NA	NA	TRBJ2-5	CASSRSQGETQYF	TGTGCCAGCAGCCGATCTCAGGGGGAGACCCAGTACTTC
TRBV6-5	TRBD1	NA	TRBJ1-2	CASSYSGTVYGYTF	TGTGCCAGCAGTTACTCAGGGACAGTCTATGGCTACACCTTC
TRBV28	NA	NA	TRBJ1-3	CASSAGTSGNTIYF	TGTGCCAGCAGTGCCGGGACTTCTGGAAACACCATATATTTT
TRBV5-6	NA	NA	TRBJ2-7	CASSVTGIYEQYF	TGTGCCAGCAGTGTTACAGGGATCTACGAGCAGTACTTC
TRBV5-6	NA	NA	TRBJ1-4	CASSLPDRGEKLFF	TGTGCCAGCAGCTTGCCCGATCGGGGTGAAAAACTGTTTTTT
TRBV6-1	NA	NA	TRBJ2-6	CASSEGQSGANVLTF	TGTGCCAGCAGTGAAGGACAGTCTGGGGCCAACGTCCTGACTTTC
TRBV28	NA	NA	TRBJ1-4	CASQGRGVPNEKLFF	TGTGCCAGCCAGGGCAGGGGAGTCCCTAATGAAAAACTGTTTTTT
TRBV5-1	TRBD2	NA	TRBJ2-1	CASSFSSLAVYNEQFF	TGCGCCAGCAGCTTCTCCTCACTAGCGGTCTACAATGAGCAGTTCTTC
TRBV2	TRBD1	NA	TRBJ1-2	CASSEVRGYGYTF	TGTGCCAGCAGTGAGGTCAGGGGGTATGGCTACACCTTC
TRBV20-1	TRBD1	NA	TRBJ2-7	CSASYRGTYEQYF	TGCAGTGCTAGTTACAGGGGTACCTACGAGCAGTACTTC
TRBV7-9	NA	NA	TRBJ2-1	CASSYSTYSYNEQFF	TGTGCCAGCAGCTATAGCACATACTCCTACAATGAGCAGTTCTTC
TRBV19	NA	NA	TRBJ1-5	CASSILGDSNQPQHF	TGTGCCAGTAGTATTCTTGGAGATAGCAATCAGCCCCAGCATTTT
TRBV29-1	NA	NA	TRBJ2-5	CSASRGQETQYF	TGCAGCGCTTCCCGGGGACAAGAGACCCAGTACTTC
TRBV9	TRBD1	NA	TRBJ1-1	CASTDRGLTEAFF	TGTGCCAGTACAGACAGGGGGCTCACTGAAGCTTTCTTT
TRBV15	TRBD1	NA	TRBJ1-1	CATSRDRDTEAFF	TGTGCCACCAGTCGGGACAGGGACACTGAAGCTTTCTTT